The present T cell receptor beta chain was sequenced within a study of T cell changes during pregnancy in multiple sclerosis. TCRdb keeps only in-frame clones here, not all; method: immunoSEQ multiplex PCR. The repertoire includes about 85,000 clones, more than 85% of them detected once, and roughly 2.5% sits in the top ten. Germline V gene sequence: CDR1 SGHAT, CDR2 FQNNGV. After removal of 4 bases from V and 7 bases from J, the junction contained 6 bases not matched to a gene. The CDR3 consists of 14 residues. This clonotype was sampled from a female donor with multiple sclerosis, enrolled in a pregnancy study. V is TRBV11-2 and J is TRBJ1-4; 7 bases are a match to TRBD1. The sequenced sample was peripheral blood, obtained in the first trimester of pregnancy. The CDR3 DNA is TGTGCCAGCAGCTCCCTCAGGGGGAGTGAAAAACTGTTTTTT. Protein: CASSSLRGSEKLFF. The full variable domain, in which reference TRBV11-2 and TRBJ1-4 provide the parts outside the CDR3, is EAGVAQSPRYKIIEKRQSVAFWCNPISGHATLYWYQQILGQGPKLLIQFQNNGVVDDSQLPKDRFSAERLKGVDSTLKIQPAKLEDSAVYLCASSSLRGSEKLFFGSGTQLSVL.